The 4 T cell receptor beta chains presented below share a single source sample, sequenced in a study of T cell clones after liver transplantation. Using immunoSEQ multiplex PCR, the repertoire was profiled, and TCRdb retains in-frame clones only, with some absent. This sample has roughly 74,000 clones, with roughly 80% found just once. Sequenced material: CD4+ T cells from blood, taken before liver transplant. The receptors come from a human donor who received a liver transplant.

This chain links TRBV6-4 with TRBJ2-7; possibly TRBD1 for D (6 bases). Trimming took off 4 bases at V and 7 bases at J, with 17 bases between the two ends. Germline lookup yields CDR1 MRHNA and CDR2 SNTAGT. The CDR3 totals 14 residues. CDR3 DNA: TGTGCCAGCAGTGGAACAGGGCCCCCTGGGGAGCAGTACTTC. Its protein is CASSGTGPPGEQYF.

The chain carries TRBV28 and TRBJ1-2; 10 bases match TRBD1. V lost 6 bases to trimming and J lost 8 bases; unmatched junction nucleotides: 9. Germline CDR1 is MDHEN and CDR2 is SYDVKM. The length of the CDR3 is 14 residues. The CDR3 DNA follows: TGTGCCAGCAGCCATGACAGGGGGCAGAAGGGCTACACCTTC. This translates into CASSHDRGQKGYTF.

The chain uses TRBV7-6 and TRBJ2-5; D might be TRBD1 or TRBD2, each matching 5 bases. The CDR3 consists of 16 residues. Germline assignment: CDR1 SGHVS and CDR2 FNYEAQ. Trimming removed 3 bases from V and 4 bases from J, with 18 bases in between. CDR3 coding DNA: TGTGCCAGCAGCTTGAATCCGGGGCCAGGAGGAGAGACCCAGTACTTC. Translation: CASSLNPGPGGETQYF.

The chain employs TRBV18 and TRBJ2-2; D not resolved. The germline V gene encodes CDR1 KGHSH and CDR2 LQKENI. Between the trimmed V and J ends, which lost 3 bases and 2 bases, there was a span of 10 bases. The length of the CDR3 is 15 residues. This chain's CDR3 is CASSPPQPNTGELFF. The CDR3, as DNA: TGTGCCAGCTCACCTCCCCAGCCAAACACCGGGGAGCTGTTTTTT.